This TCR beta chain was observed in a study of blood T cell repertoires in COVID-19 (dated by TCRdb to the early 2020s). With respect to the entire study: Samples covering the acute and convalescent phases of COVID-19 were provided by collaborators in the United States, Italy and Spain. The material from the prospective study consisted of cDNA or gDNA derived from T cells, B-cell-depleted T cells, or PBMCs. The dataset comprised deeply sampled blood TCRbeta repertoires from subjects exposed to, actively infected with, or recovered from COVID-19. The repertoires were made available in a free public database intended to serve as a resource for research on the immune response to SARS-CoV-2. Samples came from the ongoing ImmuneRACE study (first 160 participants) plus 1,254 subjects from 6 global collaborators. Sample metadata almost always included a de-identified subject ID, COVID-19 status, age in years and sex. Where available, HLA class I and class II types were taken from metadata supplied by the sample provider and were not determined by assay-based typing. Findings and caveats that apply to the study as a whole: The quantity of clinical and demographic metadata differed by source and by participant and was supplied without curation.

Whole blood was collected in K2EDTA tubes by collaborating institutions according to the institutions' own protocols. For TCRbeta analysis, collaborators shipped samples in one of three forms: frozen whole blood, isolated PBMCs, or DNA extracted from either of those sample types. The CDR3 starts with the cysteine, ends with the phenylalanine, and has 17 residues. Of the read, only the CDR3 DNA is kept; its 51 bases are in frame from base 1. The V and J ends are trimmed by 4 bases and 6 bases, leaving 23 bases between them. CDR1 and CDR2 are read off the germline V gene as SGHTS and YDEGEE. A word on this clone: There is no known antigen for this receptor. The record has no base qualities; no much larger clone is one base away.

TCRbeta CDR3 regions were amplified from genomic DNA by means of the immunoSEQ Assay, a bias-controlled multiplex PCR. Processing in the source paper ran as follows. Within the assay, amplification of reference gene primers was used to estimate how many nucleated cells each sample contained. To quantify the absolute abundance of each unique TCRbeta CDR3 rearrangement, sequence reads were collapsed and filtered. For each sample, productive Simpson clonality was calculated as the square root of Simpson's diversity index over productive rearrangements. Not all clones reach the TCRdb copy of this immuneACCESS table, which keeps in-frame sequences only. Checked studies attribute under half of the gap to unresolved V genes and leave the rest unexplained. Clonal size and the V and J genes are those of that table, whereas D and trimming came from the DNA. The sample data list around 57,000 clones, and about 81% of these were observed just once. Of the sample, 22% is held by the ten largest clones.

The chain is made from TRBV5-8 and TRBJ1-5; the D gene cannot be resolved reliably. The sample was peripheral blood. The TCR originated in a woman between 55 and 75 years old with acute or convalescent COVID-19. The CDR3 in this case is CASSEGIQPIRGQPQHF. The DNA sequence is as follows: TGTGCCAGCAGCGAAGGGATTCAACCCATACGGGGTCAGCCCCAGCATTTT.